The sample holds a few counts of the clone carrying this T cell receptor (beta chain). Time point described: pre-sensitization, week 0. Treatment reported: therapeutic diphenylcyclopropenone sensitization with weekly scalp DPC. This specimen belongs to a study of human T cells and chemical hapten exposure. The CDR3 has 15 residues. CDR1 and CDR2 (germline): SGHRS, YFSETQ. V lost 0 bases to trimming and J lost 4 bases, with 11 bases between them. TCRdb re-called the RACE reads through MiXCR, storing one row per CDR3 protein. The profile shows under 300,000 distinct CDR3 sequences, 7.5% to 9% of them singletons.

The chain carries TRBV5-1 and TRBJ2-4; D perhaps matches TRBD1 (6 bases). The specimen comprised whole blood, sampled in connection with sensitization to the hapten diphenylcyclopropenone (DPC). The clonotype comes from a man in his late teens or twenties with alopecia areata. Some clones in this sample may be carry-over from other donors' samples. CDR3 coding DNA: TGCGCCAGCAGCTTGGCCCTGGGGGCAAAAAACATTCAGTACTTC. Protein product: CASSLALGAKNIQYF.